The entry below describes one T cell receptor (beta chain). Profiling relied on immunoSEQ multiplex PCR, and the TCRdb table lists in-frame clones only, not all of them. The sample yields 150,000 to 200,000 clones, 70% to 80% seen once. The germline gives CDR1 MDHEN, CDR2 SYDVKM. The CDR3 contains 17 residues. With V trimmed by 5 bases and J by 5 bases, 15 bases remained unmatched. The source of the sample is a study of blood T cell repertoires in COVID-19. This sequence originates from a middle-aged man who had recovered from COVID-19. The chain is built from TRBV28 and TRBJ2-7; 10 nucleotides match TRBD2. Specimen: peripheral blood. The CDR3 coding sequence is TGTGCCAGCAGTCCCCCCCAGGGACTAGCGCAGAGTAACGAGCAGTACTTC. Amino acid sequence: CASSPPQGLAQSNEQYF. The variable domain in full, with the rest retrieved from reference TRBV28 and TRBJ2-7, is DVKVTQSSRYLVKRTGEKVFLECVQDMDHENMFWYRQDPGLGLRLIYFSYDVKMKEKGDIPEGYSVSREKKERFSLILESASTNQTSMYLCASSPPQGLAQSNEQYFGPGTRLTVT.